This T cell receptor (beta chain) was documented in a study of response to subunit inactivated influenza vaccine. Comments on this clonotype: Its specificity is unknown.

Broader study findings: It was the authors' suggestion that each seasonal influenza vaccination recruits few new T cells.

TCRdb redid the calling of the RT-PCR reads with MiXCR, one entry per CDR3 protein. This table holds 450,000 to 700,000 distinct CDR3 sequences, 11% to 15% found once. This CDR3 region has 18 residues. In germline, CDR1 is DFQATT, CDR2 SNEGSKA (reference sequence). J lost 0 bases, V lost 7 bases, and 19 bases had no gene match. The chain uses TRBV20-1 and TRBJ2-5; TRBD1 matches at 8 bases. The receptor was derived from a man in his fifties who received an inactivated influenza vaccine. The sequences come from PBMCs from blood, collected about 13 days after vaccination. This CDR3 is CSGRRRGQDKNHQETQYF. The CDR3 region has the DNA TGCAGTGGCAGACGCCGGGGACAGGACAAAAACCACCAAGAGACCCAGTACTTC.